This T cell receptor beta chain originates from a study of blood T cell repertoires in COVID-19. Study-wide background: Acute and convalescent COVID-19 samples came from the United States, Italy and Spain.

The length of the CDR3 is 18 residues. Looked up from germline, CDR1 is MDHEN and CDR2 is SYDVKM. V gave up 1 base and J gave up 2 bases; unmatched junction bases: 13. The protocol was immunoSEQ multiplex PCR, while the TCRdb copy is restricted to in-frame clones and leaves out a portion. This sample has 80,000 or so clones, with around 88% found just once. The sequenced sample was peripheral blood. The TCR comes from a human donor in a cohort sampled during active COVID-19. The V gene is TRBV28, the J gene TRBJ2-5, with 7 positions matching TRBD2. This CDR3 reads CASSLSFVREVRQETQYF. In DNA form, the CDR3 reads TGTGCCAGCAGTTTATCCTTTGTCCGGGAGGTTCGACAAGAGACCCAGTACTTC.